This is a list of T cell receptor beta chains from one sample in a study of blood T cell repertoires in COVID-19. Generated by immunoSEQ multiplex PCR, the TCRdb table keeps only in-frame clones and is missing some. The sample shows about 200,000 clones, about 84% of them seen only once. Material for sequencing was peripheral blood. Source of these receptors: a woman aged 80 or over with COVID-19, enrolled during active disease. Both conserved end residues are part of each CDR3. A D gene is named only where the DNA matches it firmly. Clone size, where shown, is once, few, many, or a class for clones that have expanded.

TRBJ2-3	TRBD2	TRBV7-9	-	CASSPRGGRATDTQYF	TGTGCCAGCAGCCCCCGCGGCGGGAGGGCTACAGATACGCAGTATTTT
TRBJ1-4	-	TRBV19	-	CASSIGGKLFF	TGTGCCAGTAGTATTGGGGGGAAACTGTTTTTT
TRBJ2-6	TRBD2	TRBV7-3	-	CASSREGLSGANVLTF	TGTGCCAGCAGCAGGGAGGGCCTCTCTGGGGCCAACGTCCTGACTTTC
TRBJ1-2	-	TRBV7-9	-	CASTKGGAPAGYTF	TGTGCCAGCACCAAAGGAGGAGCCCCGGCGGGCTACACCTTC
TRBJ1-1	-	TRBV10-3	few	CAISSGQNTEAFF	TGTGCCATCAGCTCCGGACAGAACACTGAAGCTTTCTTT
TRBJ1-1	-	TRBV12-3/TRBV12-4	-	CASSFSDTEAFF	TGTGCCAGCAGTTTTTCCGACACTGAAGCTTTCTTT
TRBJ1-6	-	TRBV5-1	-	CASSLTQGNSPLHF	TGCGCCAGCAGCTTGACGCAGGGTAATTCACCCCTCCACTTT
TRBJ1-2	TRBD1	TRBV28	-	CVGGQSNYGYTF	TGTGTAGGGGGACAGTCGAACTATGGCTACACCTTC
TRBJ1-6	-	TRBV7-8	-	CASSPGRNSPLHF	TGTGCCAGCAGCCCAGGGCGGAATTCACCCCTCCACTTT
TRBJ1-1	-	TRBV5-4	-	CASTPGLTPQEAFF	TGTGCCTCCACACCGGGACTGACGCCCCAAGAAGCTTTCTTT
TRBJ1-4	-	TRBV13	once	CASSLGYRPRDEKLFF	TGTGCCAGCAGCTTAGGATACCGACCTCGGGATGAAAAACTGTTTTTT
TRBJ2-1	TRBD1	TRBV7-6	once	CASSLQTGISGGGQFF	TGTGCCAGCAGCCTTCAGACAGGGATCTCTGGGGGTGGACAGTTCTTC
TRBJ2-1	-	TRBV28	-	CASNPTGLASYNEQFF	TGTGCCAGCAACCCCACGGGACTGGCCTCCTACAATGAGCAGTTCTTC
TRBJ2-1	TRBD1	TRBV7-3	-	CASSLGTGMYNEQFF	TGTGCCAGCAGCTTGGGGACAGGGATGTACAATGAGCAGTTCTTC
TRBJ1-6	-	TRBV28	-	CASSWGVLRADSPLHF	TGTGCCAGCAGTTGGGGGGTCCTTCGGGCAGACTCACCCCTCCACTTT
TRBJ2-5	TRBD2	TRBV7-6	-	CASSPSSGRGETQYF	TGTGCCAGCAGCCCCTCCAGCGGGAGGGGGGAGACCCAGTACTTC
TRBJ2-3	TRBD2	TRBV5-8	few	CASSFSGTSGGTDTQYF	TGTGCCAGCAGCTTTAGCGGGACTAGCGGGGGCACAGATACGCAGTATTTT
TRBJ2-5	-	TRBV18	-	CASSPPAAETQYF	TGTGCCAGCTCACCACCCGCAGCGGAGACCCAGTACTTC
TRBJ1-5	TRBD1	TRBV3-1/TRBV3-2	-	CASSQAGRGQGVQPQHF	TGTGCCAGCAGCCAAGCGGGGAGGGGACAGGGCGTTCAGCCCCAGCATTTT
TRBJ1-6	-	TRBV10-3	-	CATKPAPNSPLHF	TGTGCCACCAAGCCCGCTCCGAATTCACCCCTCCACTTT
TRBJ2-5	-	TRBV5-5	-	CASSSYPDRQETQYF	TGTGCCAGCAGCTCATACCCTGACAGGCAAGAGACCCAGTACTTC
TRBJ2-3	TRBD2	TRBV5-5	-	CASSTGLAGYTQYF	TGTGCCAGCAGCACCGGACTAGCGGGATATACGCAGTATTTT
TRBJ1-2	-	TRBV3-1/TRBV3-2	-	CASSHRKSSGYTF	TGTGCCAGCAGCCACAGGAAGAGCTCTGGCTACACCTTC
TRBJ1-2	-	TRBV4-1	-	CASSSKRGGSYGYTF	TGCGCCAGCAGCTCTAAGCGCGGGGGGTCCTATGGCTACACCTTC
TRBJ1-5	-	TRBV7-8	-	CASSFDSSNQPQHF	TGTGCCAGCAGCTTTGACAGCTCAAATCAGCCCCAGCATTTT
TRBJ1-6	-	TRBV6-5	-	CASLTRDTINSPLHF	TGTGCCAGCCTGACCCGGGACACCATTAATTCACCCCTCCACTTT
TRBJ1-1	TRBD1	TRBV6-2/TRBV6-3	-	CASSYTGVRTEAFF	TGTGCCAGCAGTTACACAGGGGTAAGGACTGAAGCTTTCTTT
TRBJ1-5	-	TRBV5-8	-	CASSLGLFNQPQHF	TGTGCCAGCAGCTTGGGACTTTTCAATCAGCCCCAGCATTTT
TRBJ1-5	-	TRBV2	few	CASSLGLINQPQHF	TGTGCCAGCAGTCTGGGGCTAATCAATCAGCCCCAGCATTTT
TRBJ1-1	-	TRBV5-1	once	CASSESGDGNTEAFF	TGCGCCAGCAGCGAATCAGGGGACGGTAACACTGAAGCTTTCTTT
TRBJ2-1	TRBD2	TRBV4-1	-	CASSQEESGRGGRASVHNEQFF	TGCGCCAGCAGCCAAGAGGAATCGGGACGTGGCGGGAGGGCTAGTGTTCACAATGAGCAGTTCTTC
TRBJ1-1	-	TRBV27	few	CASSLLGDMNTEAFF	TGTGCCAGCAGTTTATTAGGGGACATGAACACTGAAGCTTTCTTT
TRBJ1-3	TRBD1	TRBV5-6	once	CASRRDRSNTIYF	TGTGCCAGCAGACGGGACAGGTCCAACACCATATATTTT
TRBJ2-2	TRBD1	TRBV5-1	-	CASSLGTDTGELFF	TGCGCCAGCAGCCTGGGGACAGACACCGGGGAGCTGTTTTTT
TRBJ1-3	TRBD1	TRBV19	-	CASSDQTGTGNTIYF	TGTGCCAGTAGTGACCAGACAGGGACTGGAAACACCATATATTTT
TRBJ1-5	-	TRBV19	many	CASSMWLSNQPQHF	TGTGCCAGTAGTATGTGGCTCAGCAATCAGCCCCAGCATTTT
TRBJ1-4	-	TRBV19	-	CASSMGGATNEKLFF	TGTGCCAGTAGTATGGGAGGCGCAACTAATGAAAAACTGTTTTTT
TRBJ1-3	-	TRBV7-8	-	CASNRGMPGNTIYF	TGTGCCAGCAACCGGGGCATGCCTGGAAACACCATATATTTT
TRBJ2-2	TRBD1	TRBV3-1/TRBV3-2	-	CASTDRGNTGELFF	TGTGCCAGCACCGACAGGGGCAACACCGGGGAGCTGTTTTTT
TRBJ2-7	-	TRBV12-5	-	CASGLGAEQYF	TGTGCTAGTGGTCTAGGAGCTGAGCAGTACTTC
TRBJ1-2	-	TRBV9	-	CASSVGFGGYTF	TGTGCCAGCAGCGTAGGGTTCGGGGGCTACACCTTC
TRBJ1-2	-	TRBV19	-	CASSLKGTSRDRYTF	TGTGCCAGTAGCCTAAAGGGGACTTCTAGGGACCGCTACACCTTC
TRBJ1-2	TRBD1	TRBV7-8	-	CASSLGTGGRYTF	TGTGCCAGCAGCTTAGGGACAGGGGGGAGATACACCTTC
TRBJ2-3	TRBD2	TRBV2	-	CASSVASGGDTQYF	TGTGCCAGCAGTGTGGCCAGCGGGGGAGATACGCAGTATTTT
TRBJ2-5	-	TRBV21-1	-	CAILAGGLQETQYF	TGTGCCATTTTAGCGGGGGGGCTCCAAGAGACCCAGTACTTC
TRBJ1-3	-	TRBV6-5	-	CASRGGVFSGNTIYF	TGTGCCAGCCGGGGGGGGGTGTTCTCTGGAAACACCATATATTTT
TRBJ1-1	-	TRBV18	-	CASSPPPGGNTEAFF	TGTGCCAGCTCACCCCCACCGGGGGGGAACACTGAAGCTTTCTTT
TRBJ1-1	-	TRBV10-1	-	CATTGRNTEAFF	TGCGCCACCACCGGGAGGAACACTGAAGCTTTCTTT
TRBJ1-1	TRBD1	TRBV19	many	CASSNSGGSTEAFF	TGTGCCAGTAGTAACTCAGGGGGAAGCACTGAAGCTTTCTTT
TRBJ2-3	TRBD2	TRBV3-1/TRBV3-2	-	CASSPTSGVTDTQYF	TGTGCCAGCAGCCCGACTAGCGGTGTCACAGATACGCAGTATTTT